The entry below gives a single T cell receptor beta chain sequence along with its context. What it binds is unknown. Germline and genes: mouse. From the germline J gene comes the end of the CDR3, since the read stops 1 residue before it. CDR1 and CDR2 (germline): NSQYPW, LRSPGD (reference sequence). The CDR3 consists of 15 residues. J gave up 6 bases and V 4 bases, and 5 bases lay outside the gene matches. Sequencing of TCRbeta CDR3 at survey depth gave sequences and template counts. Clones were read by immunoSEQ multiplex PCR, and TCRdb kept only the in-frame ones, dropping some. The table lists 40,000 to 60,000 clones, roughly 73% of them singletons. These data belong to a study of tissue T cells after allogeneic stem cell transplantation. Study observations and caveats: Across patients, clones rarely overlapped, yet motif clusters were shared tissue-specifically.

The sequence derives from a pool of C57BL/6 mice in good health. Input material: sorted cells pooled from one or two spleens. The rearrangement links TRBV1 to TRBJ2-7; TRBD2 matches at 14 bases. This CDR3 reads CTCSGGLGGQSEQYF. The sequenced part of the CDR3 DNA is TGCACCTGCAGTGGGGGACTGGGGGGGCAGAGTGAACAGTAC. Full variable domain (outside the CDR3, taken from reference TRBV1 and TRBJ2-7): VTLLEQNPRWRLVPRGQAVNLRCILKNSQYPWMSWYQQDLQKQLQWLFTLRSPGDKEVKSLPGADYLATRVTDTELRLQVANMSQGRTLYCTCSGGLGGQSEQYFGPGTRLTVL.